These 10 T cell receptor beta chains came from one sample sequenced in a study of T-cell reconstitution after alpha-beta-depleted transplantation in children. Unique molecular identifiers were used to barcode this TCRbeta library. TCRdb ran MiXCR on the PCR reads and lists one entry per CDR3 protein. The sample lists roughly 300,000 distinct CDR3 sequences; approximately 10% were seen once. The sample here was peripheral blood, taken 180 days after TCRalphabeta/CD19-depleted stem cell transplant. Receptors originate from a male patient under 10 years old who had a stem cell transplant for chronic granulomatous disease, so the T cells may come from the graft donor.

This clonotype was seen many times. Mismatch with germline at one junction end may stem from a read error. The rearrangement uses TRBV3-1 and TRBJ2-3; D gene uncertain. From germline, CDR1 is LGHDT and CDR2 YNNKEL (reference sequence). The CDR3 is made up of 18 amino acids. The CDR3 nucleotides read TGTGCCAGCAGCGAAGATCGGTCTGAGCCTAGGTGGGCAGATACGCAGTATTTT. Encoded protein: CASSEDRSEPRWADTQYF.

This clonotype was counted at least ten times. V usage is TRBV12-3 or TRBV12-4 and J usage is TRBJ2-7, with a tentative D call TRBD2 (6 bases). V was cut by 8 bases and J by 0 bases, with 14 bases left in between. This CDR3 region has 14 residues. The CDR3 sequence is CASRPVGGSYEQYF. CDR3 sequence (DNA): TGTGCCAGCCGCCCCGTCGGGGGCTCCTACGAGCAGTACTTC.

There are many counts of this clonotype. This sequence joins TRBV5-1 and TRBJ2-1, with D unresolved. V was clipped by 4 bases and J by 0 bases, with 14 bases between them. The CDR3 has 16 amino acids. The germline gives CDR1 SGHRS, CDR2 YFSETQ. The CDR3 DNA reads as TGCGCCAGCAGCGGGGTTAAGTTAAGCTCCTACAATGAGCAGTTCTTC. This translates into CASSGVKLSSYNEQFF.

Ten or more counts support this clonotype. This chain connects TRBV20-1 to TRBJ2-5; 10 bases fit TRBD1. J gave up 4 bases and V 6 bases, and 11 bases lay outside the gene matches. Per germline, CDR1 DFQATT and CDR2 SNEGSKA (reference sequence). The CDR3 consists of 15 residues. The CDR3 here is CSARQGALIGETQYF. As DNA, the CDR3 is TGCAGTGCACGACAGGGGGCGCTTATAGGAGAGACCCAGTACTTC.

This clonotype was found many times. The chain couples TRBV20-1 to TRBJ1-1, with D possibly matching TRBD1 (5 bases). Deletions cut 7 bases from V and 4 bases from J, with 13 bases between. The CDR3 runs to 12 residues. Germline V lookup: CDR1 DFQATT, CDR2 SNEGSKA (reference sequence). CDR3: CSGGALGTEAFF. Written as DNA, the CDR3 is TGCAGTGGCGGGGCCCTGGGCACTGAAGCTTTCTTT.

This clonotype was counted at least ten times. The DNA of the CDR3 is TGTGCCAGCAGTCGGGCCTTTATCGATACCTATGGCTACACCTTC. Protein product: CASSRAFIDTYGYTF. This sequence joins TRBV28 and TRBJ1-2; D remains ambiguous. V lost 5 bases, J lost 4 bases, and 17 bases lay in between. Germline V gene data show CDR1 as MDHEN and CDR2 as SYDVKM. The CDR3 runs 15 residues.

This clonotype was seen at least ten times. The chain uses TRBV2 and TRBJ2-1; possible D gene TRBD2, 7 bases. The germline V gene encodes CDR1 SNHLY and CDR2 FYNNEI. The CDR3 consists of 15 residues. V was shortened by 2 bases and J by 2 bases, with 10 bases between the two germline ends. For the CDR3, the DNA is TGTGCCAGCAGTGAAATGGGGGGGCCCTACAATGAGCAGTTCTTC. Translation gives CASSEMGGPYNEQFF.

This clonotype was detected many times. The V call is TRBV10-2, the J call TRBJ2-1; 9 nucleotides line up with TRBD2. J was trimmed by 7 bases and V by 2 bases; bases with no gene match: 6. CDR1 and CDR2 from the germline V gene are WSHSY and SAAADI. The CDR3 consists of 15 residues. The CDR3 sequence: CASSELRGRGNEQFF. CDR3 nucleotide sequence: TGCGCCAGCAGTGAGCTGCGCGGGAGGGGGAATGAGCAGTTCTTC.

This clonotype was seen ten or more times. The V and J genes are TRBV6-2 or TRBV6-3 and TRBJ2-7; 10 bases are shared with TRBD2. Germline lookup yields CDR1 MNHEY and CDR2 SVGEGT. The CDR3 has 14 residues. Losses at the gene ends were 0 bases for V and 5 bases for J; bases not matched to a gene: 1. CDR3 residues: CASSYSSGRNEQYF. Written as DNA, the CDR3 is TGTGCCAGCAGTTACTCTAGCGGGAGGAACGAGCAGTACTTC.

This clonotype was detected many times. The chain has TRBV12-3 or TRBV12-4 and TRBJ2-5; a possible D gene is TRBD2 (7 bases). Trimming cost V 3 bases and J 5 bases, with 13 bases left between them. The CDR3 loop spans 14 amino acids. CDR3 sequence (DNA): TGTGCCAGCAGTTTCGTCAGGGGAGGGGAGACCCAGTACTTC. Translation gives CASSFVRGGETQYF.